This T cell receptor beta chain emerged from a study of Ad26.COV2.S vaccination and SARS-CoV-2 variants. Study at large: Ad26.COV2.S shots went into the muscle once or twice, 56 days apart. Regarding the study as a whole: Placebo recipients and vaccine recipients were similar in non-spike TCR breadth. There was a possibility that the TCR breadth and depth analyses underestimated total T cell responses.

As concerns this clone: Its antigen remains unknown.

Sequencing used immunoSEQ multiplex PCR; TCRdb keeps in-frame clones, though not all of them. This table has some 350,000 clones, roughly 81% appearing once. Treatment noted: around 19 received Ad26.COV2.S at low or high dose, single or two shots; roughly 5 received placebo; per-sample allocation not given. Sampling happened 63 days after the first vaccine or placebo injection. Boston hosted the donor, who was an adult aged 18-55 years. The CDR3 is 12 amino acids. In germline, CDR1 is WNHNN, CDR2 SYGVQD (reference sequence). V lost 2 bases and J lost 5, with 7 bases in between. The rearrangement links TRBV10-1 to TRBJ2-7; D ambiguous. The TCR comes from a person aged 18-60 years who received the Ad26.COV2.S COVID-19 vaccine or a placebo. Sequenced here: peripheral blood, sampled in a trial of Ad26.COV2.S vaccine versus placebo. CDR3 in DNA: TGCGCCAGCAGTGAGGATCGAAACGAGCAGTACTTC. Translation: CASSEDRNEQYF.